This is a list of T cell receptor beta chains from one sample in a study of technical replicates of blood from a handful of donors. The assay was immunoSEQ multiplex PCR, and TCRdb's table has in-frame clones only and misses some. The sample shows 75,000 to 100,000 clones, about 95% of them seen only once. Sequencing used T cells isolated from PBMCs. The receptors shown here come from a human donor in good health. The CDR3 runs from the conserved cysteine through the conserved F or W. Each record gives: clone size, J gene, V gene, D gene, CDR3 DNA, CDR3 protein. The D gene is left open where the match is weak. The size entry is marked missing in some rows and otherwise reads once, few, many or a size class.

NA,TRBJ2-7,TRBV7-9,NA,TGTGCCAGCAGCTTAGGGACAAATTACGAGCAGTACTTC,CASSLGTNYEQYF
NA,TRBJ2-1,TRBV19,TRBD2,TGTGCCAGTAGTAGGGGGACGGGAGGGCCGGGAAATGAGCAGTTCTTC,CASSRGTGGPGNEQFF
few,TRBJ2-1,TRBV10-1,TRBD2,TGCGCCAGCAGTGATGGGGCGGGAGGGAGCTATGAGCAGTTCTTC,CASSDGAGGSYEQFF
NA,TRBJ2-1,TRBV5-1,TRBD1,TGCGCCAGCAGCCGAGGGACAGGGGTTACCTACAATGAGCAGTTCTTC,CASSRGTGVTYNEQFF
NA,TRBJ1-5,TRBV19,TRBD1,TGTGCCACTAGTACCGGGACAGGAGGGGATCAGCCCCAGCATTTT,CATSTGTGGDQPQHF
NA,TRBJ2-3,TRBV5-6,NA,TGTGCCAGCAGCCTAAAAAAGAGCACAGATACGCAGTATTTT,CASSLKKSTDTQYF
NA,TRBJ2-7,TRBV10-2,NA,TGCGCCATCGGCCGGGACTCCCCTCCCAGGCAGTACTTC,CAIGRDSPPRQYF
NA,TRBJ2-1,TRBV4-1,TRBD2,TGCGCCAGCAGCCATCCGGGACTAGCGGGGGGGCCGGGGTACAATGAGCAGTTCTTC,CASSHPGLAGGPGYNEQFF
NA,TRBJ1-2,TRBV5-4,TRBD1,TGTGCCAGCAGCTTGGTGGGACAGAGTTTCAACTATGGCTACACCTTC,CASSLVGQSFNYGYTF
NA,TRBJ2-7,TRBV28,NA,TGTGCCAGCAGGGCTTCCGACGAGCAGTACTTC,CASRASDEQYF